These 16 T cell receptor beta chains share one sample of origin, sequenced in a study of cytotoxic CD8 clonotypes in ibrutinib-treated CLL. The assay was immunoSEQ multiplex PCR, and TCRdb's table has in-frame clones only and misses some. Altogether under 200,000 clones are present, about 84% being singletons, with the ten largest covering 3.5% to 5.5%. The sequencing used PBMCs, collected after 24 months of ibrutinib treatment. The receptors here all came from a human donor with chronic lymphocytic leukemia.

The DNA of the CDR3 is TGTGCCAGTAGTAAAGGACAGGAGACCTATGGCTACACCTTC. Translated, it gives CASSKGQETYGYTF. The gene calls are TRBV19 and TRBJ1-2; 7 nucleotides match TRBD1. Per germline, CDR1 LNHDA and CDR2 SQIVND (reference sequence). The J segment lost 4 bases and the V segment lost 4 bases, leaving 6 bases of the junction unmatched. The CDR3 has 14 residues.

The chain carries TRBV5-4 and TRBJ2-2; TRBD1 matches 7 bases. In germline, CDR1 is SGHNT, CDR2 YYREEE (reference sequence). V lost 0 bases, J lost 0 bases, and 2 bases stayed unmatched. The CDR3 is 16 residues long. Written as DNA, the CDR3 is TGTGCCAGCAGCTTGGGAGGGACAGCGAACACCGGGGAGCTGTTTTTT. Protein sequence: CASSLGGTANTGELFF.

The CDR3 is CASSPTLGRNNEQFF. The DNA of the CDR3 is TGTGCCAGCAGCCCCACTTTAGGGAGGAACAATGAGCAGTTCTTC. The chain carries TRBV9 and TRBJ2-1; D possibly corresponds to TRBD2 (6 bases). Trimming pared 4 bases from V and 5 bases from J, leaving 16 bases between. This CDR3 comprises 15 residues. The germline CDR1 and CDR2 sequences are SGDLS and YYNGEE.

The J gene is TRBJ1-1, the V gene TRBV7-8; D is undetermined. The CDR3 has 16 residues. Trimming took 5 bases from V and 1 from J, leaving 17 bases between them. Germline-derived CDR1 and CDR2 are SGHVS and FQNEAQ. The CDR3 sequence is CASSPSRRAGNTEAFF. CDR3 DNA sequence: TGTGCCAGCAGCCCTAGTCGGAGGGCTGGGAACACTGAAGCTTTCTTT. Drawing the rest from reference TRBV7-8 and TRBJ1-1, the complete variable domain is GAGVSQSPRYKVAKRGQDVALRCDPISGHVSLFWYQQALGQGPEFLTYFQNEAQLDKSGLPSDRFFAERPEGSVSTLKIQRTQQEDSAVYLCASSPSRRAGNTEAFFGQGTRLTVV.

The CDR3 nucleotides read TGTGCCAGCAGTTTAGAGCGGGGACGGCAGAACACTGAAGCTTTCTTT. Its protein product is CASSLERGRQNTEAFF. The chain couples TRBV28 to TRBJ1-1; D is possibly TRBD1 (5 bases). V lost 2 bases and J 1 base, leaving 14 bases between the germline ends. The CDR3 is 16 amino acids. The germline CDR1 and CDR2 sequences are MDHEN and SYDVKM.

In its sample, this clone was seen a few times. This rearrangement joins TRBV6-1 to TRBJ2-7; D gene uncertain. The CDR3 is 13 amino acids. Germline V gene lookup returns CDR1 MNHNS and CDR2 SASEGT. Trimming pared 10 bases from V and 0 bases from J, leaving 13 bases between. The CDR3 here is CAIQSSNSYEQYF. The CDR3, as DNA: TGTGCCATTCAGTCCAGTAACTCCTACGAGCAGTACTTC.

The V and J genes are TRBV5-1 and TRBJ2-7; D not certain. Germline loops: CDR1 SGHRS, CDR2 YFSETQ. V shed 0 bases and J shed 1 base, with 8 bases lying between them. This CDR3 is 14 amino acids long. CDR3 amino acids: CASSLVGLSYEQYF. In DNA form, the CDR3 reads TGCGCCAGCAGCTTGGTCGGGCTATCCTACGAGCAGTACTTC.

The count of this clone is one. This chain connects TRBV6-1 to TRBJ1-1, with D possibly matching TRBD1 (6 bases). The CDR3 extends over 16 amino acids. Germline CDR1 MNHNS, CDR2 SASEGT. Trimming shortened V by 3 bases and J by 2 bases, and 16 bases separated the two germline ends. Here the CDR3 DNA reads TGTGCCAGCAGTGATTCGGCCCGGGGGCGAAACACTGAAGCTTTCTTT. It encodes CASSDSARGRNTEAFF.

This chain connects TRBV11-2 to TRBJ2-7; a weak D match, TRBD2 (6 bases). The CDR3 has 14 residues. Germline V lookup: CDR1 SGHAT, CDR2 FQNNGV. Trimming took 6 bases from V and 7 from J, leaving 19 bases between them. CDR3 sequence (DNA): TGTGCCAGCAGGGCCGGGACCGCGGGGCGGGAGCAGTACTTC. Translating it yields CASRAGTAGREQYF.

The V gene is TRBV2, the J gene TRBJ1-1; D not resolved. The V gene lost 10 bases and the J gene lost 8 bases, with 26 bases spanning the gap. This CDR3 is 15 amino acids long. The germline V gene encodes CDR1 SNHLY and CDR2 FYNNEI. The CDR3 DNA follows: TGTGCCACCTGTAGAGAAGGGTCGCCTTCAGTCGAAGCTTTCTTT. It translates to CATCREGSPSVEAFF.

This clone has just one count. This rearrangement joins TRBV28 to TRBJ1-3; 8 nucleotides match TRBD1. J gave up 0 bases and V 10 bases, and 5 bases lay outside the gene matches. This CDR3 has 14 residues. Germline CDR1 is MDHEN and CDR2 is SYDVKM. The CDR3 loop reads CATLQGGSGNTIYF. In nucleotides, the CDR3 is TGTGCCACCTTACAGGGGGGCTCTGGAAACACCATATATTTT. Full variable domain (outside the CDR3, taken from reference TRBV28 and TRBJ1-3): DVKVTQSSRYLVKRTGEKVFLECVQDMDHENMFWYRQDPGLGLRLIYFSYDVKMKEKGDIPEGYSVSREKKERFSLILESASTNQTSMYLCATLQGGSGNTIYFGEGSWLTVV.

V gene TRBV19 combines with J gene TRBJ2-4, with D possibly being TRBD2 (6 bases). The germline V and J ends were trimmed by 5 bases and 0 bases, with 14 bases remaining between them. CDR3 length: 16 residues. The germline V gene has CDR1 LNHDA and CDR2 SQIVND (reference sequence). CDR3 coding DNA: TGTGCCAGTAGTCTACCGGGGGTACTAGCCAAAAACATTCAGTACTTC. As protein: CASSLPGVLAKNIQYF.

This sequence joins TRBV25-1 and TRBJ2-5; a weak D match, TRBD1 (5 bases). The CDR3 sequence is 13 residues long. V dropped 6 bases and J dropped 2 bases, with 10 bases sitting between them. Germline assignment: CDR1 MGHDK and CDR2 SYGVNS. This CDR3 reads CASRASGQETQYF. CDR3 DNA sequence: TGTGCCAGCAGAGCGTCAGGGCAAGAGACCCAGTACTTC.

This chain uses TRBV7-2 with TRBJ2-5; D unclear. The germline V gene encodes CDR1 SGHTA and CDR2 FQGNSA. The V end was cut by 6 bases, the J end by 0 bases, with 8 bases between. The CDR3 runs to 13 residues. The CDR3 DNA reads TGTGCCAGCAGACAATCTTACCAAGAGACCCAGTACTTC. Residues: CASRQSYQETQYF.

The CDR3 nucleotides are TGCGCCAGCAGCTCCGAAAGGGGTGAAGAGACCCAGTACTTC. It specifies CASSSERGEETQYF. V is TRBV5-1 and J is TRBJ2-5, with D tentatively TRBD1 (5 bases). Trimming took 3 bases from V and 3 from J, leaving 12 bases between them. The CDR3 totals 14 residues. Looked up from germline, CDR1 is SGHRS and CDR2 is YFSETQ.

The table lists this clone with a few counts. The chain uses TRBV7-8 and TRBJ1-1, with a possible D match to TRBD1 (6 bases). Trimming took off 6 bases at V and 4 bases at J, with 18 bases between the two ends. This CDR3 comprises 15 residues. Germline-derived CDR1 and CDR2 are SGHVS and FQNEAQ. CDR3 region: CASRPLGGRGTEAFF. In nucleotides, the CDR3 is TGTGCCAGCAGGCCTCTCGGGGGGCGAGGCACTGAAGCTTTCTTT.